This TCR beta chain was captured by sequencing in a study of T cells after somatic rescue of genetic block. With 0 bases removed from V and 2 bases from J, the gap between germline ends came to 11 bases. The germline CDR1 and CDR2 sequences are LGHNA and YSLEER. The CDR3 sequence is 16 residues long. This table comes from immunoSEQ multiplex PCR, and its TCRdb copy is limited to in-frame clones, with some not included. This sample has approximately 8,000 clones, with 80% to 85% found just once. The source of this sequence is a boy younger than 18. Sequences were obtained from peripheral blood mononuclear cells (PBMCs). The rearrangement uses TRBV4-3 and TRBJ1-3, with no clear D. CDR3 sequence reads: CASSQESGFTGNTIYF. The CDR3 bases are TGCGCCAGCAGCCAAGAATCAGGTTTCACTGGAAACACCATATATTTT.